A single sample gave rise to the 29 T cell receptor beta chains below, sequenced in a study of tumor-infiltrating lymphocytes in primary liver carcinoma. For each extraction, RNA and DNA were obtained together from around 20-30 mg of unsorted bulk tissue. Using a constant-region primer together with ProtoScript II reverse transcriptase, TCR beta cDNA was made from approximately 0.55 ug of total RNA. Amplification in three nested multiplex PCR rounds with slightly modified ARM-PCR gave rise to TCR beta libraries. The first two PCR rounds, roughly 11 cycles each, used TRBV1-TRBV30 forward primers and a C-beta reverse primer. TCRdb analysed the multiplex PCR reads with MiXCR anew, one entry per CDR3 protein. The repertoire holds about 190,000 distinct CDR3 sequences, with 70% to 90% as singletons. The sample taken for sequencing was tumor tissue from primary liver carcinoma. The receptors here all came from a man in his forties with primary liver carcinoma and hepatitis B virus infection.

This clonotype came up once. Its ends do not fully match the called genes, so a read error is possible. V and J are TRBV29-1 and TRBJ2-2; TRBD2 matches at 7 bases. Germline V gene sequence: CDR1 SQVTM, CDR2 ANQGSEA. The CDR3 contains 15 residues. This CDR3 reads CSVGTSVAKTGELFF. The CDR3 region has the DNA TGCAGCGTTGGGACTAGTGTGGCGAAGACCGGGGAGCTGTTTTTT.

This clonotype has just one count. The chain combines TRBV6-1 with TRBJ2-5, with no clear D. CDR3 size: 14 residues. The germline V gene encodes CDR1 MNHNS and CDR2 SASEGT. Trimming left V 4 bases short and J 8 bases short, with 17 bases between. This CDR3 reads CASSAWLVQETQYF. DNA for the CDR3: TGTGCCAGCAGTGCATGGCTAGTCCAGGAAACCCAGTACTTC.

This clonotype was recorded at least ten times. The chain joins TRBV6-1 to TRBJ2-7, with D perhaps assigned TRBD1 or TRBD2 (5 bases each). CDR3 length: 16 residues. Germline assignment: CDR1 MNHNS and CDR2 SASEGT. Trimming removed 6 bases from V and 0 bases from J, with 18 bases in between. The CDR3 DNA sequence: TGTGCCAGCAGCCGGAGGCCCCCCGACAGCTCCTACGAGCAGTACTTC. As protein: CASSRRPPDSSYEQYF.

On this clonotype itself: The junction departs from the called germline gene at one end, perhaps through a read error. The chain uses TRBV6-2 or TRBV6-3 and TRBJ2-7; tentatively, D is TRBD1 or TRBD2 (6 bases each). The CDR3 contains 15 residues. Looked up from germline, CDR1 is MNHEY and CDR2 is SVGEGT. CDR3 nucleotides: TGTGCCAGCAGCGGGGGCGGGTGGAGCTCCTACGAGCTGTACTTC. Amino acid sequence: CASSGGGWSSYELYF.

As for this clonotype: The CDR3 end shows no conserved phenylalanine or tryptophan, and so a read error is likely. The CDR3 spells CASSLLAGGRETQYL. CDR3 coding DNA: TGTGCCAGCAGCTTGCTAGCGGGAGGGCGCGAGACCCAGTACCTT. The gene calls are TRBV5-6 and TRBJ2-5, with 12 positions matching TRBD2. Trimming took 1 base from V and 5 from J; bases not matched to a gene: 3. Germline V gives CDR1 SGHDT, CDR2 YYEEEE. CDR3 length equals 15 residues.

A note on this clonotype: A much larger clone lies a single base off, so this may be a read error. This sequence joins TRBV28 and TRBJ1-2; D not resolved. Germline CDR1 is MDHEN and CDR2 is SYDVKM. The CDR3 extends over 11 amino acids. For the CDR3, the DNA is TGTACCAGCAGCACTACTCCGGGCTACACCTTC. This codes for CTSSTTPGYTF.

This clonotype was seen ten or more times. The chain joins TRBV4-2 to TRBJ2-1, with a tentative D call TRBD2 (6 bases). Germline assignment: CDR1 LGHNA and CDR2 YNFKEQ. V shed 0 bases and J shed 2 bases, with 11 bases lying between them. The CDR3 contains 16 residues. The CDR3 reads CASSQDGGRTYNEQFF. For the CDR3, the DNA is TGTGCCAGCAGCCAAGATGGGGGGAGGACCTACAATGAGCAGTTCTTC.

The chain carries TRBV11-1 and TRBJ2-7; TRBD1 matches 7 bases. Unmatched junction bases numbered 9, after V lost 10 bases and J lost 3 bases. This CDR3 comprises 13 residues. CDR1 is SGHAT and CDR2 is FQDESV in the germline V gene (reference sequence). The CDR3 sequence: CANRGKRFYEQYF. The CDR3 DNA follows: TGTGCCAACAGGGGAAAGCGATTCTACGAGCAGTACTTC.

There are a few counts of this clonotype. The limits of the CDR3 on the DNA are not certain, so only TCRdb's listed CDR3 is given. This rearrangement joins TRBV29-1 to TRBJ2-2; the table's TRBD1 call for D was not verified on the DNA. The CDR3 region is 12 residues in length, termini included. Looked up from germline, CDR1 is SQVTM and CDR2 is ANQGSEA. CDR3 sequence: CIVGRGTGELFF.

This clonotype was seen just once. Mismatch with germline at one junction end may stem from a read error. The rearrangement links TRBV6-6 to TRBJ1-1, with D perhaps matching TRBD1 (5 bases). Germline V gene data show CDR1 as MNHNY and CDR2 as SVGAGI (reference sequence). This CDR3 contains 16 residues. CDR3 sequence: CASSPPEAGPNTEAFF. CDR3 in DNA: TGTGCCAGTAGCCCCCCCGAGGCAGGGCCGAACACTGAGGCTTTCTTT.

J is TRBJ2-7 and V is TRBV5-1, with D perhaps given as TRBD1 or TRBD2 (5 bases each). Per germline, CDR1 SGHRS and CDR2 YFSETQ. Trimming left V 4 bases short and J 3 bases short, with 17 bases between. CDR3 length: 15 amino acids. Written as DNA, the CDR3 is TGCGCCAGCAGCCGAGGGCCAGGGTGCTACTACGAGCAGTACTTC. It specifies CASSRGPGCYYEQYF.

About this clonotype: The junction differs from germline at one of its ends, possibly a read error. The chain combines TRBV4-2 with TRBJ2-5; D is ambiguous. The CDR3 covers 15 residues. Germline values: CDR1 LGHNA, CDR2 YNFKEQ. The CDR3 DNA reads TGTGCCACCAGCCAAGACCTGGGATCGGTGGAGACCCAGTGCTTC. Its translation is CATSQDLGSVETQCF.

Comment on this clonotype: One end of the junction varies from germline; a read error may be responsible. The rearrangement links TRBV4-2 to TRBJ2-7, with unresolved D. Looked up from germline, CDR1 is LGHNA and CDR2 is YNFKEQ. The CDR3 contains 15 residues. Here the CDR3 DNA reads TGTGCCAGCAGCCAAAGCACCGGGTCTCAGTACGACCAGTACTTC. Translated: CASSQSTGSQYDQYF.

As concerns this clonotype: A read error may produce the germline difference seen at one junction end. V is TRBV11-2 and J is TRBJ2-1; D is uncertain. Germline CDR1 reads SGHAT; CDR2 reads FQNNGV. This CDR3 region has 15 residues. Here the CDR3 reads CASSFSCPLDNEQLF. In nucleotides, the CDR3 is TGTGCCAGCAGCTTTAGCTGTCCACTCGACAATGAGCAGTTGTTC. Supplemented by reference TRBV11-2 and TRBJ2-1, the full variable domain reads EAGVAQSPRYKIIEKRQSVAFWCNPISGHATLYWYQQILGQGPKLLIQFQNNGVVDDSQLPKDRFSAERLKGVDSTLKIQPAKLEDSAVYLCASSFSCPLDNEQLFGPGTRLTVL.

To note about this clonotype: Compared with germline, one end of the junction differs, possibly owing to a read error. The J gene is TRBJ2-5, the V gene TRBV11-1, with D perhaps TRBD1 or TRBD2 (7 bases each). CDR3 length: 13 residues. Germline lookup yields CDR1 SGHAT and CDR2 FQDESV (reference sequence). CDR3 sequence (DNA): TGTACCAGCAGTTTCCAGGGGGGGGAGACCCAGTACTTC. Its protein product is CTSSFQGGETQYF.

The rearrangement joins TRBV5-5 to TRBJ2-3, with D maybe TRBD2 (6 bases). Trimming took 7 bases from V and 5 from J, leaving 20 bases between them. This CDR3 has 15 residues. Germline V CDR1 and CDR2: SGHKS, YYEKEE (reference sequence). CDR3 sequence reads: CASCPRLVGEDTQYF. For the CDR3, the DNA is TGTGCCAGCTGCCCAAGACTAGTGGGAGAAGATACGCAGTATTTT.

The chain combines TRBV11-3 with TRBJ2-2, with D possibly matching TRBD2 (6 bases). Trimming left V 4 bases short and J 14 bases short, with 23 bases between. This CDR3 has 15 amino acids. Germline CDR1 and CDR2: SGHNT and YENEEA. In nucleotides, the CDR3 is TGTGCCAGCAGCTGGGGACTGGAGAACACCGAGGTTCTGTTTTTT. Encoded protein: CASSWGLENTEVLFF.

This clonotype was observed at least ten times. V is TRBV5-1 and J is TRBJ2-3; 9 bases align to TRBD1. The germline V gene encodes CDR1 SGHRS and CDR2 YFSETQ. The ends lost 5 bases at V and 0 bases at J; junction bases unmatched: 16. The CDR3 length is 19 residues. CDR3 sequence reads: CASRTPSADRGQSTDTQYF. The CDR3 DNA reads TGCGCCAGCAGAACCCCCAGCGCGGACAGGGGCCAAAGCACAGATACGCAGTATTTT.

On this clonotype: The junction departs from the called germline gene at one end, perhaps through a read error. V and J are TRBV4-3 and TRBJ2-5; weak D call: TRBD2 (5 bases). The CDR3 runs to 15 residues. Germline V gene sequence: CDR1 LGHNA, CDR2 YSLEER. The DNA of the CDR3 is TGCGCCAGCCGCCAAGCGGTCCGTTTGACTGAGACCCAGTACTTC. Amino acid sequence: CASRQAVRLTETQYF.

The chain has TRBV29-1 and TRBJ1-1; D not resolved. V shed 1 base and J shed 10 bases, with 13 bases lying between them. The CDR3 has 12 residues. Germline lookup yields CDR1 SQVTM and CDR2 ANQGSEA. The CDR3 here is CSVEGNGMGAFF. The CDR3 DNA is TGCAGCGTTGAAGGGAATGGCATGGGAGCTTTCTTT.

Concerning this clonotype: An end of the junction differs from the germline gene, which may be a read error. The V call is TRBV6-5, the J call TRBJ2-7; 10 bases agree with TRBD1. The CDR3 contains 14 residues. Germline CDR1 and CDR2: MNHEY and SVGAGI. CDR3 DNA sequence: TGTGCCAGCAGGGCGGGACAGGGGTTTTGGAAGCAATACTTC. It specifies CASRAGQGFWKQYF.

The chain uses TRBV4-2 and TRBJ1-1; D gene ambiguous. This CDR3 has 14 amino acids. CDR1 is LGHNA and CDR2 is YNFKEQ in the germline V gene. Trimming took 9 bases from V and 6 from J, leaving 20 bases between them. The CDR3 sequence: CARSTNQRGAEAFF. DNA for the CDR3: TGTGCCAGAAGCACTAACCAGAGAGGCGCTGAAGCTTTCTTT.

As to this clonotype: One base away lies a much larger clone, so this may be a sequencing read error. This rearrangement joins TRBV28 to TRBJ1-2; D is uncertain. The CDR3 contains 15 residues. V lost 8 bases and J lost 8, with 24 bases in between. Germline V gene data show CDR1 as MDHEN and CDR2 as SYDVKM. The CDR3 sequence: CASGSTLHGRGGYTF. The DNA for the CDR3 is TGTGCCAGCGGGTCAACTCTACATGGGCGAGGGGGCTACACCTTC.

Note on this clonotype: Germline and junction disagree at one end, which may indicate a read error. The CDR3 loop reads CASSLRVSNNEQFF. CDR3 in DNA: TGTGCCAGCAGCTTACGTGTCTCGAACAATGAACAGTTCTTC. This rearrangement joins TRBV11-3 to TRBJ2-1; D is ambiguous. The germline V gene encodes CDR1 SGHNT and CDR2 YENEEA. CDR3 size: 14 residues.

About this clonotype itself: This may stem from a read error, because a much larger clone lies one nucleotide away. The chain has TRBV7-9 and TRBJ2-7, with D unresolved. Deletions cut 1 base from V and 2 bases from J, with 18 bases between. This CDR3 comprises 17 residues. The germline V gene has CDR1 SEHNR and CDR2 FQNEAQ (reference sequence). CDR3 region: CASSLGIGNRSPYEQYF. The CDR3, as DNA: TGTGCCAGCAGCTTAGGGATCGGCAACCGTTCTCCCTACGAGCAGTACTTC.

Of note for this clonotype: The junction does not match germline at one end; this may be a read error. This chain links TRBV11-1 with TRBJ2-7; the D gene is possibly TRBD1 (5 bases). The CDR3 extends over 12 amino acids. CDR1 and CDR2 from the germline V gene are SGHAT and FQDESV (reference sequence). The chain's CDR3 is CASCPDSYEQYF. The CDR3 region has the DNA TGTGCCAGCTGTCCAGACAGCTACGAGCAATACTTC.

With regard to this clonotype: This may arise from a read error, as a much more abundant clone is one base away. The CDR3 bases are TGCGCCAGCAGCGGGAGGTCGGGCACCGGGGAGCTGTTTTTT. Encoded protein: CASSGRSGTGELFF. The chain couples TRBV5-1 to TRBJ2-2; tentatively, D is TRBD2 (6 bases). The length of the CDR3 is 14 residues. The V and J ends lost 4 bases and 4 bases respectively, with 11 bases between them. Germline V gives CDR1 SGHRS, CDR2 YFSETQ. Supplemented by reference TRBV5-1 and TRBJ2-2, the full variable domain reads KAGVTQTPRYLIKTRGQQVTLSCSPISGHRSVSWYQQTPGQGLQFLFEYFSETQRNKGNFPGRFSGRQFSNSRSEMNVSTLELGDSALYLCASSGRSGTGELFFGEGSRLTVL.

The CDR3 loop reads CSARISGSWTETQYF. The CDR3 region has the DNA TGCAGCGCTCGGATTAGCGGGAGTTGGACAGAGACCCAGTACTTC. This sequence joins TRBV29-1 and TRBJ2-5; 9 bases line up with TRBD2. CDR3 length: 15 amino acids. With 7 bases clipped from V and 4 bases from J, the junction kept 13 bases outside the gene matches. Per the germline V gene, CDR1 is SQVTM and CDR2 is ANQGSEA.

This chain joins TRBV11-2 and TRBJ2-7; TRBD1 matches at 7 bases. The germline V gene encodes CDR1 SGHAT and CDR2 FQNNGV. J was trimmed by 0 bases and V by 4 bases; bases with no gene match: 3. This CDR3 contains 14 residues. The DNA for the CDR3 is TGTGCCAGCAGCTCTGACAGGGACTCCTACGAGCAGTACGTC. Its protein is CASSSDRDSYEQYV.